The rows below give T cell receptor beta chains drawn from one sample of a study of molecular identifiers for immune sequencing clone quantification. TCRdb independently ran MiXCR on the PCR reads; one entry per CDR3 protein. The sample holds some 650,000 distinct CDR3 sequences; less than 20% are singletons and the top ten take 0.85% to 0.9%. Sample: naive CD8+ T cells from blood, with Jurkat cell RNA spiked in. These TCRs come from a human donor in good health. Some libraries in this study had Jurkat cell RNA spiked in. Both conserved end residues are part of each CDR3. A D gene is named only where the DNA matches it firmly. For some rows the clone size is stated as once, few or many, or as a class when expanded; others skip it.

>.|TRBJ1-1|.|TRBV19
TGTGCCAGCCGGATGGCTAGACGGAACACTGAAGCTTTCTTT
CASRMARRNTEAFF
>many|TRBJ2-7|.|TRBV19
TGTGCCAGTAGCGCCGGGATAAACTACGAGCAGTACTTC
CASSAGINYEQYF
>many|TRBJ2-7|TRBD2|TRBV20-1
TGCAGTGGGAGACTAGCGGCTGACTACGAGCAGTACTTC
CSGRLAADYEQYF
>many|TRBJ2-3|TRBD2|TRBV7-9
TGTGCCAGCAGCCAAGGGACTAGGGCCACAGATACGCAGTATTTT
CASSQGTRATDTQYF
>many|TRBJ1-1|.|TRBV18
TGTGCCAGCTCGACAGACTACACTGAAGCTTTCTTT
CASSTDYTEAFF
>.|TRBJ2-7|.|TRBV7-8
TGTGCCGGCAGCTTAGTTTTCGTCGAGCAGTACTTC
CAGSLVFVEQYF
>.|TRBJ2-5|.|TRBV12-3/TRBV12-4
TGTGCCAGCAGTTTAGGGAATACCCGAATCAAGTACTTC
CASSLGNTRIKYF
>many|TRBJ1-5|.|TRBV28
TGTGCCAGCAGTTTAAGGGCTGCGGGTCAGCCCCAGCATTTT
CASSLRAAGQPQHF
>few|TRBJ2-2|.|TRBV20-1
TGCAGTGCTAGACAGGGGCTGACCGGGGAGCTGTTTTTT
CSARQGLTGELFF
>many|TRBJ2-5|.|TRBV14
TGTGCCAGCAGCCAAGATTGGACAGAAGAGACCCAGTACTTC
CASSQDWTEETQYF
>few|TRBJ1-2|.|TRBV7-9
TGTGCCAGCAGCTTAAGAGAGGGGATAGGCGGCTACACCTTC
CASSLREGIGGYTF
>many|TRBJ2-7|.|TRBV27
TGTGCCAGCAGTTTATCTGTGGGACCCTACGAGCAGTACTTC
CASSLSVGPYEQYF
>few|TRBJ2-1|.|TRBV4-2
TGTGCCAGCAGCCAAGGGAATTACGACGATGAGCAGTTCTTC
CASSQGNYDDEQFF
>many|TRBJ2-5|TRBD2|TRBV20-1
TGCAGTGCCCCATTTGGGGCTAGCGGGGTTCAAGAGACCCAGTACTTC
CSAPFGASGVQETQYF
>many|TRBJ1-5|.|TRBV2
TGTGCCAGCCATGCGAGAAGCAATCAGCCCCAGCATTTT
CASHARSNQPQHF
>.|TRBJ2-7|.|TRBV7-9
TGTGCCAGCAGCCAAGGTGGGTGCGAGCAGTACTTC
CASSQGGCEQYF
>many|TRBJ1-5|.|TRBV28
TGTGCCAGCAGTTACCCCAGGGGTGGCAATCAGCCCCAGCATTTT
CASSYPRGGNQPQHF
>few|TRBJ2-1|TRBD2|TRBV9
TGTGCCAGCAGCGTAGGCGGGAGAAGCGACAATGAGCAGTTCTTC
CASSVGGRSDNEQFF
>many|TRBJ2-3|.|TRBV2
TGTGCCAGCAACGGGCGAGCAGGGGTAACAGATACGCAGTATTTT
CASNGRAGVTDTQYF
>few|TRBJ2-7|TRBD2|TRBV27
TGTGCCAGCCGCCCTGGACTAGCGGGAGTAGGCGAGCAGTACTTC
CASRPGLAGVGEQYF
>many|TRBJ2-7|.|TRBV4-3
TGCGCCAGCAGCCAAGATCGTACAGGGGAGGCCTACGAGCAGTACTTC
CASSQDRTGEAYEQYF
>.|TRBJ2-1|TRBD1|TRBV14
TGTGCCTCGGCCCCCCAGACAGGGGTCTATGAGCAGTTCTTC
CASAPQTGVYEQFF
>.|TRBJ2-7|.|TRBV2
TGTGCCTGCACCCCCGGGAGCTACGAGCAGTACTTC
CACTPGSYEQYF
>.|TRBJ2-7|TRBD1|TRBV7-9
TGTGCCAGCAGCTCCCATGTGACAGGGGGCCTGGGCGAGCAGTACTTC
CASSSHVTGGLGEQYF
>many|TRBJ1-2|.|TRBV4-1
TGCGCCAGCAGCCAAGATTTGGGGCTACAGGGTTGGGACTACACCTTC
CASSQDLGLQGWDYTF
>.|TRBJ2-2|TRBD1|TRBV9
TGTGCCAGCAGCGGAGACAGGGGACAGAACACCGGGGAGCTGTTTTTT
CASSGDRGQNTGELFF
>few|TRBJ1-1|.|TRBV2
TGTGCCAGCAGTGATATGCAGGGTGCGAACACTGAAGCTTTCTTT
CASSDMQGANTEAFF
>.|TRBJ2-5|.|TRBV7-9
TGTGCCAGCAGCAAAGTCGGTGGTCACAGCCGAGAGACCCAGTACTTC
CASSKVGGHSRETQYF
>many|TRBJ2-7|TRBD2|TRBV7-2
TGTGCCAGCAGCTTAGATTTGACTAGCGGGGATTATTACGAGCAGTACTTC
CASSLDLTSGDYYEQYF
>many|TRBJ2-2|TRBD2|TRBV10-3
TGTGCCATCAGTGAGCGGGGGGGAACGAACACCGGGGAGCTGTTTTTT
CAISERGGTNTGELFF
>many|TRBJ2-3|TRBD2|TRBV7-9
TGTGCCAGCAGCTTGCTAGCGGGGGTCGCTTATGCAGATACGCAGTATTTT
CASSLLAGVAYADTQYF
>many|TRBJ2-5|.|TRBV20-1
TGCAGTGCTGGCGAGGTTTCGGAGCCTGAAGAGACCCAGTACTTC
CSAGEVSEPEETQYF
>.|TRBJ2-1|.|TRBV9
TGTGCCAGCAGCCCAGACGTGGGGGTGCAGTTCTTC
CASSPDVGVQFF
>many|TRBJ1-1|.|TRBV4-3
TGCGCCAGCAGCCAACTAGCCGGGGGGAGAGGGAAAGGCACTGAAGCTTTCTTT
CASSQLAGGRGKGTEAFF
>few|TRBJ2-3|TRBD2|TRBV7-3
TGTGCCAGCAGCAAAAGCGGGGCTAGCACAGATACGCAGTATTTT
CASSKSGASTDTQYF
>many|TRBJ2-3|TRBD2|TRBV12-3/TRBV12-4
TGTGCCAGCAGCCTCTCGCCAACTAGCGGGGGGCTGTCTGACACAGATACGCAGTATTTT
CASSLSPTSGGLSDTDTQYF
>many|TRBJ1-5|.|TRBV12-3/TRBV12-4
TGTGCCAGCAGTTTCTATGGCAGCCTTCAGCCCCAGCATTTT
CASSFYGSLQPQHF